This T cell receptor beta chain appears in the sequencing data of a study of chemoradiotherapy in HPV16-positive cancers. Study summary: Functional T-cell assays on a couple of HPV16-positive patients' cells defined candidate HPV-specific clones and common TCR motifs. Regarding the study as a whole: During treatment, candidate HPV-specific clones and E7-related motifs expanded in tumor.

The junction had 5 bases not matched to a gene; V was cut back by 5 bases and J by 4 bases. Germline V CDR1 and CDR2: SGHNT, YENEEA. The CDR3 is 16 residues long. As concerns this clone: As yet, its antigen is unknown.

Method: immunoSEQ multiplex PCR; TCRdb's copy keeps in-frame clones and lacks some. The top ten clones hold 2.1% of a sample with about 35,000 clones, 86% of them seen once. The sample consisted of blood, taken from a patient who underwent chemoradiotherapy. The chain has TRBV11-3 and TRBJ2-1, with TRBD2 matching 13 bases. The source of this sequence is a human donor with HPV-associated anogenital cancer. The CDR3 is CASSPRTSGGYNEQFF. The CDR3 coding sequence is TGTGCCAGCAGCCCTCGGACTAGCGGGGGTTACAATGAGCAGTTCTTC.